This is a list of T cell receptor beta chains from one sample in a study of blood T cell repertoires in COVID-19. Libraries were prepared by immunoSEQ multiplex PCR; TCRdb keeps only in-frame clonotypes and omits some of them. The repertoire holds 160,000 or so clones, with roughly 87% as singletons. The source material was PBMCs or T cells enriched from blood (not recorded which). These receptors were collected from a human donor with acute COVID-19. The donor label of this sample is uncertain. Each CDR3 is given with its conserved first and last residue. A D gene is named only where the DNA matches it firmly. Size values are once, few and many counts, or a class for expanded clones, and some rows have none.

>TRBJ2-2|.|TRBV6-5|.
CASRQAVPGELFF
TGTGCCAGCAGACAAGCGGTGCCCGGGGAGCTGTTTTTT
>TRBJ2-7|.|TRBV30|.
CAWGQLNYEQYF
TGTGCCTGGGGACAGTTAAACTACGAGCAGTACTTC
>TRBJ1-3|TRBD1|TRBV7-6|.
CASSSGQPGNTIYF
TGTGCCAGCAGCTCGGGACAGCCTGGAAACACCATATATTTT
>TRBJ1-1|TRBD1|TRBV6-5|few
CASRGQGDTEAFF
TGTGCCAGCAGGGGACAGGGGGACACTGAAGCTTTCTTT
>TRBJ2-3|.|TRBV4-1|.
CASSGPGTYSPTDTQYF
TGCGCCAGCAGCGGTCCCGGGACTTATTCCCCCACAGATACGCAGTATTTT
>TRBJ2-1|TRBD2|TRBV7-2|.
CASSLNGGAGSEQFF
TGTGCCAGCAGCTTAAACGGGGGGGCGGGTAGCGAGCAGTTCTTC
>TRBJ2-1|TRBD2|TRBV30|.
CAWSILAGGDEQFF
TGTGCCTGGAGTATCCTAGCGGGGGGTGATGAGCAGTTCTTC
>TRBJ1-3|.|TRBV6-1|once
CASSEAPAGGNTIYF
TGTGCCAGCAGTGAAGCGCCGGCAGGAGGAAACACCATATATTTT
>TRBJ2-3|.|TRBV5-4|.
CASSLAFGGAKTDTQYF
TGTGCCAGCAGCTTGGCGTTTGGGGGGGCAAAAACAGATACGCAGTATTTT
>TRBJ2-3|.|TRBV2|.
CASSAQGTDTQYF
TGTGCCAGCAGTGCCCAGGGCACAGATACGCAGTATTTT
>TRBJ2-1|TRBD1|TRBV2|.
CASRGTVGEQFF
TGTGCCAGCAGAGGGACAGTGGGTGAGCAGTTCTTC
>TRBJ2-7|TRBD1|TRBV5-4|.
CASSSGTGAYEQYF
TGTGCCAGCAGCTCCGGGACAGGGGCTTACGAGCAGTACTTC
>TRBJ2-3|.|TRBV7-2|.
CASSLDSRGRTDTQYF
TGTGCCAGCAGCTTAGATTCGCGGGGGCGGACAGATACGCAGTATTTT
>TRBJ2-1|.|TRBV5-4|.
CASSPRGHSVNEQFF
TGTGCCAGCAGCCCCCGGGGACATTCTGTCAATGAGCAGTTCTTC
>TRBJ1-5|TRBD1|TRBV4-1|few
CASSPLRDRVSGSNQPQHF
TGCGCCAGCAGCCCCCTGCGGGACAGGGTTTCAGGTAGCAATCAGCCCCAGCATTTT
>TRBJ1-1|.|TRBV5-4|.
CASSSVMNTEAFF
TGTGCCAGCAGCTCGGTAATGAACACTGAAGCTTTCTTT
>TRBJ2-7|.|TRBV6-5|once
CASSYASSREQYF
TGTGCCAGCAGTTACGCGTCTAGCCGCGAGCAGTACTTC
>TRBJ2-7|.|TRBV5-6|.
CASRTRGTYEQYF
TGTGCCAGCAGAACTAGGGGGACCTACGAGCAGTACTTC
>TRBJ2-7|TRBD2|TRBV10-3|once
CAISENDPWTSGGRGSYEQYF
TGTGCCATCAGTGAGAATGACCCCTGGACTAGCGGGGGGCGGGGGTCCTACGAGCAGTACTTC
>TRBJ2-3|TRBD2|TRBV5-1|.
CASSQGLAALDTQYF
TGCGCCAGCAGCCAAGGACTAGCGGCGTTAGATACGCAGTATTTT
>TRBJ2-5|.|TRBV6-5|.
CAIQVTGGVTQYF
TGTGCCATTCAGGTTACCGGGGGAGTGACCCAGTACTTC
>TRBJ2-1|.|TRBV5-1|.
CASSLGGEQFF
TGCGCCAGCAGCTTGGGCGGTGAGCAGTTCTTC
>TRBJ1-2|TRBD1|TRBV5-5|.
CASSGTGYGYTF
TGTGCCAGCAGCGGGACAGGGTACGGCTACACCTTC
>TRBJ2-3|.|TRBV9|.
CASSVGGASTDTQYF
TGTGCCAGCAGCGTCGGCGGAGCTAGCACAGATACGCAGTATTTT